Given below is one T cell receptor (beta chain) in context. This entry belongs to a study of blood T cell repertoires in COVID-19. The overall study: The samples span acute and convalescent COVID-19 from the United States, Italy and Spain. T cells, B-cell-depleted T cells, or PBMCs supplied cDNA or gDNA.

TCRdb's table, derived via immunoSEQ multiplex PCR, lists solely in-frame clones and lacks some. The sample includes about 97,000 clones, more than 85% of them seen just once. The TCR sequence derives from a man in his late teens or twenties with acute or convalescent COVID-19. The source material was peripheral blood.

CDR3 loop: CSVASPTGNTDTQYF. The CDR3, as DNA: TGCAGCGTTGCCTCCCCCACAGGGAACACAGATACGCAGTATTTT. V is TRBV29-1 and J is TRBJ2-3, with D possibly TRBD1 on 6 matching bases. This CDR3 contains 15 residues. The germline V gene has CDR1 SQVTM and CDR2 ANQGSEA. Between the trimmed V and J ends, which lost 4 bases and 2 bases, there was a span of 16 bases.